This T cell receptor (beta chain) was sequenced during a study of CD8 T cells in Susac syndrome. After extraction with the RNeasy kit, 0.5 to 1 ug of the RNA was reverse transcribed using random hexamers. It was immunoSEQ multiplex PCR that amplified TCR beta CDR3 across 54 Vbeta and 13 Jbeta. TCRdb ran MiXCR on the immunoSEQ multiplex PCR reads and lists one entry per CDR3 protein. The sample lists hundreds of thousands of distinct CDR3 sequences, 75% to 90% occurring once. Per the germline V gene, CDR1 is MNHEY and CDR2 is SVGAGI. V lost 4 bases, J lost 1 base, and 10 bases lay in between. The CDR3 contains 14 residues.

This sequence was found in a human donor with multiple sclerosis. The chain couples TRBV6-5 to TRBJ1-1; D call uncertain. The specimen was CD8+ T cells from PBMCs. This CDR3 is CASSSFDPNTEAFF. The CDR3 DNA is TGTGCCAGCAGTTCCTTCGACCCGAACACTGAAGCTTTCTTT.